The T cell receptor beta chain described here comes from a study of blood T cell repertoires in COVID-19. V dropped 4 bases and J dropped 0 bases, with 13 bases sitting between them. CDR1 is MNHEY, CDR2 SVGEGT, per germline. The CDR3 is 16 amino acids. Original processing methods: Reference gene primers were amplified, and this amplification served to estimate nucleated cell counts. The repertoire was sequenced with immunoSEQ multiplex PCR; TCRdb's copy has only in-frame clones and lacks some. V, J and clone size derive from that table, while D and trimming were established from the DNA sequence. This table holds over 150,000 clones, approximately 86% found once.

The clonotype comes from a man aged 30 to 39 with acute or convalescent COVID-19. Sequenced: peripheral blood. The chain has TRBV6-2 or TRBV6-3 and TRBJ1-5; D is possibly TRBD1 (5 bases). The CDR3 loop is CASSFSGLYSNQPQHF. The CDR3, as DNA: TGTGCCAGCAGTTTTTCAGGGTTATATAGCAATCAGCCCCAGCATTTT.